A single TCR beta chain is shown here with its context. The antigen is unknown. On each TCR cDNA molecule, a unique molecular identifier was present. A single record per CDR3 protein comes from TCRdb applying MiXCR to the 5' RACE reads. There are roughly 38,000 distinct CDR3 sequences in the sample; 10% occur only once, and about 15% lies in the top ten. Indicated time point: blood at routine non-recurrence follow-up after resection. The input material, whole RNA from tumor, nontumor lung or frozen PBMC, was sequenced unsorted. The data derive from a study of spatial heterogeneity in lung cancer. For the study at large: Median follow-up for sequenced PBMC samples was about 22 months after resection, when such samples existed. Notes on the study in general: In blood, ubiquitous expanded tumor TCRs appeared more at resection than follow-up.

Trimming stripped 6 bases from V and 2 bases from J, with 14 bases between. The CDR3 spans 15 residues. Per the germline V gene, CDR1 is MNHEY and CDR2 is SVGEGT. The rearrangement uses TRBV6-2 or TRBV6-3 and TRBJ1-5; tentative D call: TRBD1 (6 bases). The sequence was obtained from a female donor with early-stage non-small cell lung cancer. Material: PBMCs, obtained at follow-up. The CDR3 region is CASSPITGRNQPQHF. CDR3 DNA: TGTGCCAGCAGCCCGATAACAGGGCGCAATCAGCCCCAGCATTTT.